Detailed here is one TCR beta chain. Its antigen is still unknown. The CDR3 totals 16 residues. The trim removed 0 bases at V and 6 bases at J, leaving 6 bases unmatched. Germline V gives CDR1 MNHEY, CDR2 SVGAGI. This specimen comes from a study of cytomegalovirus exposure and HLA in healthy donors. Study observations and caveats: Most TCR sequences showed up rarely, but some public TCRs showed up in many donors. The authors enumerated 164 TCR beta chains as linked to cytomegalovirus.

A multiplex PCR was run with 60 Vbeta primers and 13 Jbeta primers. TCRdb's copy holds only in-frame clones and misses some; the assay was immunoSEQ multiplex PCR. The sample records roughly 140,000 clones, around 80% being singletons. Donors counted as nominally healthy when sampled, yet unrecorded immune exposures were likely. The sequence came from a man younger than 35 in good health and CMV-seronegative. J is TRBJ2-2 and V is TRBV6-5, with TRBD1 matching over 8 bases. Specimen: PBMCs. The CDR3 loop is CASSYSRTGPPGELFF. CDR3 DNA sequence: TGTGCCAGCAGTTACTCAAGGACAGGGCCTCCCGGGGAGCTGTTTTTT.